This is a list of T cell receptor beta chains from one sample in a study of PD-L1 blockade in urothelial cancer. The method was immunoSEQ multiplex PCR; TCRdb's version includes in-frame clones alone and lacks a portion of them. The sample includes tens of thousands of clones, approximately 90% of them seen just once. The sample in question was PBMCs, obtained around atezolizumab (anti-PD-L1) treatment. These TCRs come from a woman in her sixties or seventies with urothelial cancer. CDR3s include the opening cysteine and the closing phenylalanine or tryptophan. The D gene is left open where the match is weak. Only some rows state a clone size, as once, few, many or a class for expanded clones.

j_gene: TRBJ2-3; abundance: large; d_gene: TRBD2; v_gene: TRBV7-9; CDR3aa: CASSPGLAGARTDTQYF; CDR3nt: TGTGCCAGCAGCCCTGGACTAGCGGGAGCCCGGACAGATACGCAGTATTTT
j_gene: TRBJ1-3; abundance: .; d_gene: .; v_gene: TRBV5-1; CDR3aa: CASSLRGGQGSGNTIYF; CDR3nt: TGCGCCAGCAGCTTGCGAGGTGGGCAGGGGTCTGGAAACACCATATATTTT
j_gene: TRBJ1-5; abundance: .; d_gene: TRBD1; v_gene: TRBV11-2; CDR3aa: CASSLGTWGQVDQPQHF; CDR3nt: TGTGCCAGCAGCTTAGGTACATGGGGACAGGTGGATCAGCCCCAGCATTTT
j_gene: TRBJ2-7; abundance: .; d_gene: TRBD1; v_gene: TRBV5-1; CDR3aa: CASSQGQGRTEEQYF; CDR3nt: TGCGCCAGCAGCCAAGGACAGGGGAGGACGGAAGAGCAGTACTTC
j_gene: TRBJ2-5; abundance: few; d_gene: TRBD2; v_gene: TRBV9; CDR3aa: CASSISPGTSGRFQETQYF; CDR3nt: TGTGCCAGCAGCATTTCCCCCGGAACTAGCGGTCGGTTCCAAGAGACCCAGTACTTC
j_gene: TRBJ2-7; abundance: .; d_gene: TRBD2; v_gene: TRBV19; CDR3aa: CASSATSGTYEQYF; CDR3nt: TGTGCCAGTAGTGCGACTAGCGGGACCTACGAGCAGTACTTC
j_gene: TRBJ1-4; abundance: once; d_gene: .; v_gene: TRBV7-9; CDR3aa: CASSYPNEKLFF; CDR3nt: TGTGCCAGCAGTTATCCTAATGAAAAACTGTTTTTT
j_gene: TRBJ2-7; abundance: once; d_gene: .; v_gene: TRBV29-1; CDR3aa: CSVARTYEQYF; CDR3nt: TGCAGCGTTGCGCGTACGTACGAGCAGTACTTC
j_gene: TRBJ2-3; abundance: .; d_gene: .; v_gene: TRBV6-5; CDR3aa: CASSYDRGTTDTQYF; CDR3nt: TGTGCCAGCAGTTACGATCGGGGGACCACAGATACGCAGTATTTT
j_gene: TRBJ1-1; abundance: once; d_gene: .; v_gene: TRBV28; CDR3aa: CASRDGGKHTEAFF; CDR3nt: TGTGCCAGCAGGGACGGGGGGAAACATACTGAAGCTTTCTTT
j_gene: TRBJ2-2; abundance: once; d_gene: TRBD2; v_gene: TRBV4-3; CDR3aa: CASSPASPPLAGGLDTGELFF; CDR3nt: TGCGCCAGCAGCCCTGCGTCACCCCCTCTCGCGGGAGGGTTGGACACCGGGGAGCTGTTTTTT
j_gene: TRBJ2-1; abundance: once; d_gene: TRBD1; v_gene: TRBV28; CDR3aa: CASSFGAGRGRFHVNEQFF; CDR3nt: TGTGCCAGCAGTTTCGGGGCAGGCAGGGGGCGCTTCCACGTCAATGAGCAGTTCTTC
j_gene: TRBJ1-1; abundance: .; d_gene: TRBD1; v_gene: TRBV5-1; CDR3aa: CASSFGQGAAIGTEAFF; CDR3nt: TGCGCCAGCAGCTTTGGACAGGGGGCGGCGATCGGAACTGAAGCTTTCTTT
j_gene: TRBJ1-5; abundance: .; d_gene: .; v_gene: TRBV6-5; CDR3aa: CASSQITGQPQHF; CDR3nt: TGTGCCAGCAGCCAAATCACAGGGCAGCCCCAGCATTTT
j_gene: TRBJ2-5; abundance: .; d_gene: TRBD1; v_gene: TRBV4-1; CDR3aa: CASSQGTGDGETQYF; CDR3nt: TGCGCCAGCAGCCAAGGGACAGGGGATGGGGAGACCCAGTACTTC
j_gene: TRBJ2-7; abundance: .; d_gene: TRBD1; v_gene: TRBV28; CDR3aa: CASSRPGQPNEQYF; CDR3nt: TGTGCCAGCAGTAGACCGGGACAGCCGAACGAGCAGTACTTC
j_gene: TRBJ1-1; abundance: .; d_gene: TRBD1; v_gene: TRBV29-1; CDR3aa: CSVVSWTGLNTEAFF; CDR3nt: TGCAGCGTTGTATCCTGGACAGGGTTAAACACTGAAGCTTTCTTT
j_gene: TRBJ2-3; abundance: .; d_gene: TRBD2; v_gene: TRBV7-3; CDR3aa: CASSHSAGGLTDTQYF; CDR3nt: TGTGCCAGCAGCCACTCAGCGGGAGGGCTAACAGATACGCAGTATTTT
j_gene: TRBJ2-3; abundance: .; d_gene: TRBD1; v_gene: TRBV7-2; CDR3aa: CASSQTGTLSTDTQYF; CDR3nt: TGTGCCAGCAGCCAGACAGGGACCTTGAGCACAGATACGCAGTATTTT
j_gene: TRBJ1-2; abundance: .; d_gene: .; v_gene: TRBV5-4; CDR3aa: CASSLDIYGYTF; CDR3nt: TGTGCCAGCAGCTTGGACATCTATGGCTACACCTTC